This T cell receptor beta chain was sequenced during a study of T cell repertoires in cytomegalovirus infection. General study results and limits: Carriage of CMV together with the relevant HLA was identifiable through cumulative public TCR beta family frequency. The study found HLA-C-restricted CMV-specific TCR beta clonotypes dominating the ex vivo response.

MiXCR, applied by TCRdb to the reads, yields one record per CDR3 protein. Of 150,000 to 200,000 distinct CDR3 sequences listed, roughly 18% are singletons. The germline V gene has CDR1 MNHEY and CDR2 SVGEGT. Trimming took 10 bases from V and 5 from J; bases not matched to a gene: 11. There are 14 residues in the CDR3. Remarks on this clonotype: Its antigen is as yet unknown.

The sequence came from a human donor in good health (CMV status not recorded). Some clones in this sample may be carry-over from other donors' samples. The V call is TRBV6-2 or TRBV6-3, the J call TRBJ2-7; the match to TRBD1 covers 10 bases. The sequenced sample consisted of CD8+ T cells from PBMCs. The CDR3: CAIQRATGGDEQYF. The DNA for the CDR3 is TGTGCCATCCAAAGGGCGACAGGGGGCGACGAGCAGTACTTC.